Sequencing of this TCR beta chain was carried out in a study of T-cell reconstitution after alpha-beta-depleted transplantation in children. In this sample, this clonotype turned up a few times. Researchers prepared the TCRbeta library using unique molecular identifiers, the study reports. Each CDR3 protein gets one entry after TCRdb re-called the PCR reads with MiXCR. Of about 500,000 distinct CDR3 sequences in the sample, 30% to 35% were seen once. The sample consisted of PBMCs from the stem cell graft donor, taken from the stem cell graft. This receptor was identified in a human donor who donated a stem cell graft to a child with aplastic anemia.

The CDR3 loop is CSARSTLAAYEQYF. CDR3 DNA sequence: TGCAGTGCTAGGTCGACCCTAGCGGCCTACGAGCAGTACTTC. J is TRBJ2-7 and V is TRBV20-1, with 7 bases aligning to TRBD2. With 3 bases clipped from V and 2 bases from J, the junction kept 7 bases outside the gene matches. This CDR3 has 14 amino acids. The germline CDR1 and CDR2 sequences are DFQATT and SNEGSKA (reference sequence).